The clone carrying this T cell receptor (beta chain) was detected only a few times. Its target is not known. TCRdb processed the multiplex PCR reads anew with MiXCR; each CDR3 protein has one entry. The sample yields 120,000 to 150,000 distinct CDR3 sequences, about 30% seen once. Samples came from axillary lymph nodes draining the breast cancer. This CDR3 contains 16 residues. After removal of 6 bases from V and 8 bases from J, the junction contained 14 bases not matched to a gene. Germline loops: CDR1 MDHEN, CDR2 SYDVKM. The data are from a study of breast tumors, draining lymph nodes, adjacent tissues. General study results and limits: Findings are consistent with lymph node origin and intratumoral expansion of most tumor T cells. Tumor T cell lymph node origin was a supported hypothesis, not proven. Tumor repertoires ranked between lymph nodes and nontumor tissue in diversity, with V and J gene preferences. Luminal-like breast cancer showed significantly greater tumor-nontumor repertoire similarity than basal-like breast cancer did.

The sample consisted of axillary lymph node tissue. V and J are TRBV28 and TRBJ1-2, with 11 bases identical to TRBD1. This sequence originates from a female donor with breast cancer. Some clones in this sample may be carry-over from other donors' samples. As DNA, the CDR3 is TGTGCCAGCAGCCGGACAGGGGGCGTCGTGGGGAAGGGCTACACCTTC. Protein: CASSRTGGVVGKGYTF.